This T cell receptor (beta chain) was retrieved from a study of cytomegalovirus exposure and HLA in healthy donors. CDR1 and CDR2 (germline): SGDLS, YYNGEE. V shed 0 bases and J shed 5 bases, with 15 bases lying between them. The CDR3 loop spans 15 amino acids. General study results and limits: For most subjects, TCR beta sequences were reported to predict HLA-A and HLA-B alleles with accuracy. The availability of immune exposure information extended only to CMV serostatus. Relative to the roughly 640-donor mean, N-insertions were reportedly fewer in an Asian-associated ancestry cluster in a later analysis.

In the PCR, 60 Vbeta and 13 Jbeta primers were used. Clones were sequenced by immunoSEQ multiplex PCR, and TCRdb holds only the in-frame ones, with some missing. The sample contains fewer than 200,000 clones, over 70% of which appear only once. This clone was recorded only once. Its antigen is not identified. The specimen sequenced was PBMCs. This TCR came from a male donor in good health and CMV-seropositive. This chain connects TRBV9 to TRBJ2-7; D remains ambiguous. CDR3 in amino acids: CASSVAGFLGDEQYF. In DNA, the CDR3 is TGTGCCAGCAGCGTAGCTGGTTTTCTCGGTGACGAGCAGTACTTC.